Only one count was recorded for the clone carrying this T cell receptor (beta chain). In the original workflow: For nucleated cells, counts were estimated from reference gene primer amplification. Assay used: immunoSEQ multiplex PCR; TCRdb lists only in-frame clones, some missing. V, J and clone size are taken as reported in that table, and D and trimming were inferred from the DNA itself. Here the sample spans some 250,000 clones, around nine tenths being singletons. The data stem from a study of blood T cell repertoires in COVID-19. Study context: Spain, Italy and the United States supplied samples that represented acute and convalescent COVID-19. PBMCs, B-cell-depleted T cells, or T cells were the source of the cDNA or gDNA that made up the material.

The CDR3 is 18 amino acids. The germline gives CDR1 SNHLY, CDR2 FYNNEI. The junction had 8 bases not matched to a gene; V was cut back by 2 bases and J by 1 base. Sequencing was done on a sample of peripheral blood. This receptor was identified in a woman aged 35 to 49 who had recovered from COVID-19. The chain carries TRBV2 and TRBJ2-3; 11 bases are shared with TRBD2. CDR3 bases: TGTGCCAGCAGTGAAAGTGGGCTAGCGGGAGGTCGCACAGATACGCAGTATTTT. It is translated as CASSESGLAGGRTDTQYF.